Each of the 27 T cell receptor beta chains below was sequenced from the same sample in a study of blood T cell repertoires in COVID-19 (dated by TCRdb to about 2020). To prepare the library, the immunoSEQ multiplex PCR assay was applied. Sourced from immuneACCESS, this table was stored by TCRdb with only in-frame sequences that have V and J called. A share of the clones is absent; for the studies checked, an unresolved V gene accounts for under half, and the remainder has no known explanation. The sample includes some 300,000 clones, with 88% observed a single time. The ten biggest clones cover under 2.5% of the sample. The sample taken for sequencing was PBMCs or T cells enriched from blood (not recorded which). These receptor sequences come from an older woman in a cohort exposed to, infected with or recovered from COVID-19 (not recorded which).

The V call is TRBV5-1, the J call TRBJ1-1; 9 nucleotides agree with TRBD1. Germline CDR1 reads SGHRS; CDR2 reads YFSETQ. J was trimmed by 10 bases and V by 7 bases; bases with no gene match: 11. This CDR3 contains 13 residues. This CDR3 reads CASGTGKFKVAFF. The CDR3 DNA sequence: TGCGCCAGCGGGACAGGGAAGTTTAAAGTAGCTTTCTTT.

The chain recombines TRBV20-1 with TRBJ2-4; D possibly corresponds to TRBD2 (6 bases). CDR3 size: 15 residues. Germline V CDR1 and CDR2: DFQATT, SNEGSKA (reference sequence). V gave up 3 bases and J gave up 5 bases, with 17 bases separating them. CDR3 sequence reads: CSASGSSAKQNIQYF. The CDR3 DNA reads as TGCAGTGCTAGTGGGTCTAGCGCGAAACAAAACATTCAGTACTTC.

This sequence joins TRBV2 and TRBJ2-1, with a possible D match to TRBD2 (6 bases). The CDR3 runs to 16 residues. Trimming took off 6 bases at V and 9 bases at J, with 24 bases between the two ends. Germline values: CDR1 SNHLY, CDR2 FYNNEI. The CDR3 reads CASSLFTEWGDAEQFF. CDR3 DNA sequence: TGTGCCAGCAGCCTTTTTACCGAATGGGGGGATGCTGAGCAGTTCTTC.

This rearrangement joins TRBV15 to TRBJ1-5; tentative D call: TRBD1 (5 bases). Trimming took off 1 base at V and 0 bases at J, with 10 bases between the two ends. This CDR3 is built from 16 residues. CDR1 and CDR2 from the germline V gene are LNHNV and YYDKDF (reference sequence). The CDR3 is CATSRAGLHSNQPQHF. The CDR3 DNA follows: TGTGCCACCAGCAGAGCAGGGCTTCATAGCAATCAGCCCCAGCATTTT.

The rearrangement uses TRBV7-3 and TRBJ2-3; a weak D match, TRBD2 (7 bases). The CDR3 has 19 amino acids. V was shortened by 5 bases and J by 4 bases, with 28 bases between the two germline ends. Germline CDR1 and CDR2: SGHTA and FQGTGA. DNA of the CDR3: TGTGCCAGCAGCATCGGACGGTGGCTAGCGGAGGGGGATCCAGATACGCAGTATTTT. It is translated as CASSIGRWLAEGDPDTQYF.

The chain links TRBV28 to TRBJ1-3; maybe TRBD1 (6 bases). The V gene's germline CDR1 is MDHEN and CDR2 SYDVKM. Trimming removed 5 bases from V and 2 bases from J, with 13 bases in between. CDR3 size: 15 residues. CDR3 DNA: TGTGCCAGCAGTACAGGGATGAAGGCTGGAAACACCATATATTTT. This translates into CASSTGMKAGNTIYF.

The V gene is TRBV5-1, the J gene TRBJ2-1; 11 bases are shared with TRBD1. J was trimmed by 7 bases and V by 2 bases; bases with no gene match: 17. CDR3 size: 19 residues. Germline values: CDR1 SGHRS, CDR2 YFSETQ. The CDR3 loop reads CASSFIRGQGANIGNEQFF. The CDR3 region has the DNA TGCGCCAGCAGCTTCATCCGAGGACAGGGGGCTAATATTGGGAATGAGCAGTTCTTC.

The chain has TRBV27 and TRBJ2-1; 8 bases map to TRBD1. CDR3 length: 14 amino acids. The V and J ends lost 0 bases and 10 bases, in that order; junction bases with no gene match: 5. Germline lookup yields CDR1 MNHEY and CDR2 SMNVEV (reference sequence). CDR3 residues: CASSLSRTGQEQFF. The CDR3 region has the DNA TGTGCCAGCAGTTTATCAAGGACAGGGCAGGAGCAGTTCTTC.

The chain recombines TRBV5-1 with TRBJ2-5; 8 nucleotides match TRBD1. Trimming at V came to 1 base and at J to 5 bases, leaving 7 bases not matched to a gene. The CDR3 runs 15 residues. Germline V gene lookup returns CDR1 SGHRS and CDR2 YFSETQ. The CDR3 is CASSLLAGGMETQYF. The CDR3 DNA reads as TGCGCCAGCAGCTTGTTGGCAGGGGGCATGGAGACCCAGTACTTC.

This rearrangement joins TRBV28 to TRBJ2-3, with a tentative D call TRBD2 (6 bases). The CDR3 has 14 residues. CDR1 is MDHEN, CDR2 SYDVKM, per germline. Trimming removed 11 bases from V and 2 bases from J, with 17 bases in between. For the CDR3, the DNA is TGTGCCGGCGGACGGAGGGCCACCACAGATACGCAGTATTTT. As protein: CAGGRRATTDTQYF. Using reference TRBV28 and TRBJ2-3 for the parts outside the CDR3, the full variable domain is DVKVTQSSRYLVKRTGEKVFLECVQDMDHENMFWYRQDPGLGLRLIYFSYDVKMKEKGDIPEGYSVSREKKERFSLILESASTNQTSMYLCAGGRRATTDTQYFGPGTRLTVL.

V usage is TRBV18 and J usage is TRBJ2-7, with 11 positions matching TRBD2. The CDR3 has 16 amino acids. Germline CDR1 KGHSH, CDR2 LQKENI. The J segment lost 5 bases and the V segment lost 0 bases, leaving 6 bases of the junction unmatched. The CDR3 protein is CASSPPLLAGAHEQYF. The CDR3 DNA reads as TGTGCCAGCTCACCACCGTTACTAGCGGGAGCCCACGAGCAGTACTTC.

The J gene is TRBJ2-7, the V gene TRBV28; D might be TRBD1 (5 bases). The V end lost 7 bases, the J end lost 2 bases, and 18 bases lay between the germline ends. Germline CDR1 is MDHEN and CDR2 is SYDVKM. The CDR3 covers 15 residues. The CDR3 coding sequence is TGTGCCAGCATCCCCCCGAAAGGGGCCGCCTACGAGCAGTACTTC. It is translated as CASIPPKGAAYEQYF.

V and J are TRBV3-1 (or the pseudogene TRBV3-2) and TRBJ2-7; 10 positions agree with TRBD2. CDR3 length: 15 amino acids. From germline, CDR1 is LGHDT and CDR2 YNNKEL (reference sequence). V was clipped by 4 bases and J by 5 bases; unmatched bases: 8. The CDR3 sequence is CASSPTSGTFHEQYF. CDR3 sequence (DNA): TGTGCCAGCAGCCCAACTAGCGGGACTTTCCACGAGCAGTACTTC.

The chain joins TRBV5-1 to TRBJ2-1; 10 positions agree with TRBD2. CDR1 is SGHRS, CDR2 YFSETQ, per germline. V trimming: 4 bases; J trimming: 10 bases; junction bases outside the gene matches: 8. CDR3 length equals 14 residues. The CDR3 nucleotides are TGCGCCAGCAGCATGGGACTAGCGTGGGAGGAGCAGTTCTTC. As protein: CASSMGLAWEEQFF.

The chain employs TRBV24-1 and TRBJ2-3; TRBD2 agrees at 11 bases. Unmatched junction bases numbered 11, after V lost 5 bases and J lost 8 bases. Germline-derived CDR1 and CDR2 are KGHDR and SFDVKD. The CDR3 loop spans 16 amino acids. CDR3 nucleotide sequence: TGTGCCACCAGTGCGTCGCTAGCGGGAGGCATGGGTACGCAGTATTTT. Protein sequence: CATSASLAGGMGTQYF.

The chain employs TRBV30 and TRBJ2-1; 8 bases line up with TRBD2. V trimming: 2 bases; J trimming: 5 bases; junction bases outside the gene matches: 5. This CDR3 is 14 amino acids long. From germline, CDR1 is GTSNPN and CDR2 SVGIG (reference sequence). CDR3 in DNA: TGTGCCTGGAGTAGAGAGACTAGCGACAATGAGCAGTTCTTC. Translating it yields CAWSRETSDNEQFF.

V and J are TRBV15 and TRBJ2-2, with no clear D. Trimming left V 4 bases short and J 2 bases short, with 11 bases between. Germline V lookup: CDR1 LNHNV, CDR2 YYDKDF (reference sequence). CDR3 length: 15 amino acids. The CDR3 region is CATSTRTFNTGELFF. As DNA, the CDR3 is TGTGCCACCAGCACCAGAACGTTTAACACCGGGGAGCTGTTTTTT. The whole variable domain, filled in from reference TRBV15 and TRBJ2-2, reads DAMVIQNPRYQVTQFGKPVTLSCSQTLNHNVMYWYQQKSSQAPKLLFHYYDKDFNNEADTPDNFQSRRPNTSFCFLDIRSPGLGDTAMYLCATSTRTFNTGELFFGEGSRLTVL.

CDR3 bases: TGTGCCAGCAGCTTAGGAGCCGGTAAACCGGGACTAGCGGACCACGAGCAGTACTTC. Residues: CASSLGAGKPGLADHEQYF. This chain uses TRBV11-3 with TRBJ2-7; 11 bases agree with TRBD2. Germline CDR1 and CDR2: SGHNT and YENEEA. The CDR3 runs to 19 residues. Trimming removed 1 base from V and 5 bases from J; junction bases left unmatched: 16.

The CDR3 loop reads CASSLVGTDEQYF. The CDR3 DNA follows: TGTGCCAGCAGCTTAGTTGGGACAGACGAGCAGTACTTC. The V gene is TRBV7-9, the J gene TRBJ2-7, with 7 bases matching TRBD1. Germline V gene lookup returns CDR1 SEHNR and CDR2 FQNEAQ (reference sequence). V lost 1 base to trimming and J lost 5 bases; unmatched junction nucleotides: 2. The length of the CDR3 is 13 residues.

This clone was seen just once. The chain combines TRBV5-4 with TRBJ2-3, with D possibly being TRBD1 (5 bases). V was pared by 1 base and J by 0 bases, with 6 bases between. CDR1 is SGHNT, CDR2 YYREEE, per germline (reference sequence). This CDR3 is built from 14 residues. CDR3 in amino acids: CASSLKGSTDTQYF. Written as DNA, the CDR3 is TGTGCCAGCAGCTTGAAGGGGAGCACAGATACGCAGTATTTT.

The V call is TRBV10-1, the J call TRBJ2-3; tentative D call: TRBD2 (5 bases). In germline, CDR1 is WNHNN, CDR2 SYGVQD (reference sequence). Trimming took 0 bases from V and 9 from J, leaving 13 bases between them. This CDR3 has 14 residues. CDR3 nucleotides: TGCGCCAGCAGTGAGTCTGCAGGTCGAGGGACGCAGTATTTT. It codes for CASSESAGRGTQYF.

The V call is TRBV19, the J call TRBJ1-4; 7 bases match TRBD1. CDR1 is LNHDA and CDR2 is SQIVND in the germline V gene (reference sequence). V shed 3 bases, J shed 4 bases, and the junction held 14 bases outside the gene matches. CDR3 size: 18 residues. The chain's CDR3 is CASSISGYRQGVNEKLFF. CDR3 nucleotide sequence: TGTGCCAGTAGTATCTCCGGGTACCGACAGGGAGTTAATGAAAAACTGTTTTTT. Full variable domain (outside the CDR3, taken from reference TRBV19 and TRBJ1-4): DGGITQSPKYLFRKEGQNVTLSCEQNLNHDAMYWYRQDPGQGLRLIYYSQIVNDFQKGDIAEGYSVSREKKESFPLTVTSAQKNPTAFYLCASSISGYRQGVNEKLFFGSGTQLSVL.

This chain connects TRBV19 to TRBJ2-3, with TRBD2 identical over 12 bases. This CDR3 region has 15 residues. In germline, CDR1 is LNHDA, CDR2 SQIVND (reference sequence). After removal of 5 bases from V and 4 bases from J, the junction contained 4 bases not matched to a gene. CDR3 coding DNA: TGTGCCAGTAGTCGACTAGCGGGGGCACCAGATACGCAGTATTTT. Its protein is CASSRLAGAPDTQYF.

The chain couples TRBV7-8 to TRBJ1-5; 8 bases are a match to TRBD1. V gave up 6 bases and J gave up 4 bases; unmatched junction bases: 11. CDR1 is SGHVS, CDR2 FQNEAQ, per germline. There are 16 residues in the CDR3. DNA of the CDR3: TGTGCCAGCAGTTCCATGACAGGGGCAAAGAATCAGCCCCAGCATTTT. Translating gives CASSSMTGAKNQPQHF.

This clone was picked up one time. This chain joins TRBV27 and TRBJ2-1; the D gene is possibly TRBD1 (5 bases). V was trimmed by 6 bases and J by 8 bases, leaving 11 bases between them. CDR1 MNHEY and CDR2 SMNVEV come from the germline V gene (reference sequence). The CDR3 sequence is 12 residues long. The CDR3 protein is CASSITGDEQFF. CDR3 DNA: TGTGCCAGCAGCATCACAGGAGATGAGCAGTTCTTC.

The chain has TRBV6-1 and TRBJ1-5, with TRBD1 identical over 9 bases. J lost 0 bases, V lost 3 bases, and 3 bases had no gene match. Germline lookup yields CDR1 MNHNS and CDR2 SASEGT. This CDR3 comprises 16 residues. The CDR3 here is CASSDGQGYSNQPQHF. As DNA, the CDR3 is TGTGCCAGCAGTGACGGACAGGGGTATAGCAATCAGCCCCAGCATTTT.

The chain carries TRBV24-1 and TRBJ2-3; 12 nucleotides line up with TRBD2. CDR1 and CDR2 from the germline V gene are KGHDR and SFDVKD. The CDR3 has 18 amino acids. Trimming at V came to 3 bases and at J to 3 bases, leaving 9 bases not matched to a gene. The CDR3 is CATSDASGRALGTDTQYF. The CDR3 region has the DNA TGTGCCACCAGTGATGCTAGCGGGAGGGCTCTGGGTACAGATACGCAGTATTTT.